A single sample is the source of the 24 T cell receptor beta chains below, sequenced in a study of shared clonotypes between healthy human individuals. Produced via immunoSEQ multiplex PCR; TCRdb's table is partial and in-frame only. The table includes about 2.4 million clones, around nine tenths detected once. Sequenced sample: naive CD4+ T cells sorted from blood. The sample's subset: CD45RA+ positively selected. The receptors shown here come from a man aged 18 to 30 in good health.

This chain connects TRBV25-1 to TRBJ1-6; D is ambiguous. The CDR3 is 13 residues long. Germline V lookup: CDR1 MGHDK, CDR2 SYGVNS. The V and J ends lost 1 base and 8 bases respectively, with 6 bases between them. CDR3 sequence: CASSELSHSPLHF. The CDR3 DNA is TGTGCCAGCAGTGAATTAAGTCATTCACCCCTCCACTTT.

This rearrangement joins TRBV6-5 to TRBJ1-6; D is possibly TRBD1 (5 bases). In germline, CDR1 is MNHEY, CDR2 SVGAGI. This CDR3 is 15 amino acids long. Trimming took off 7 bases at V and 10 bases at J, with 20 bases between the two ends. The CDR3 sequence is CASTPTGAGSSPLHF. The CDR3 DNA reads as TGTGCCAGCACCCCGACCGGGGCAGGGAGCTCACCCCTCCACTTT.

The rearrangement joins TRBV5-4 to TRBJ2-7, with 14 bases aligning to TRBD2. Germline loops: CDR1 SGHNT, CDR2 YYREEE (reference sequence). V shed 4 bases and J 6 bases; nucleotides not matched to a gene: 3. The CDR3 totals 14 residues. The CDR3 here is CASSTGLAGGEQYF. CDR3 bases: TGTGCCAGCAGCACTGGACTAGCGGGAGGCGAGCAGTACTTC.

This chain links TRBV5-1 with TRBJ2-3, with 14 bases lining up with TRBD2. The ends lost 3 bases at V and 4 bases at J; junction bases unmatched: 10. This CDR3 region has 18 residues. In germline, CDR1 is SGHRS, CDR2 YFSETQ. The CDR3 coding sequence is TGCGCCAGCAGCTCGCGGAAGACTAGCGGGGGGGCGGCAGATACGCAGTATTTT. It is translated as CASSSRKTSGGAADTQYF. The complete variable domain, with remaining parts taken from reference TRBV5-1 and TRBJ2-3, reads KAGVTQTPRYLIKTRGQQVTLSCSPISGHRSVSWYQQTPGQGLQFLFEYFSETQRNKGNFPGRFSGRQFSNSRSEMNVSTLELGDSALYLCASSSRKTSGGAADTQYFGPGTRLTVL.

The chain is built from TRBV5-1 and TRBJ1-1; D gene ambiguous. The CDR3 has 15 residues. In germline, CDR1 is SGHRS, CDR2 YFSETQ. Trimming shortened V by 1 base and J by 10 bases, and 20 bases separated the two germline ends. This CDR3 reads CASSLSAGTRIGAFF. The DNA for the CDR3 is TGCGCCAGCAGCTTGTCTGCAGGAACTCGCATCGGAGCTTTCTTT.

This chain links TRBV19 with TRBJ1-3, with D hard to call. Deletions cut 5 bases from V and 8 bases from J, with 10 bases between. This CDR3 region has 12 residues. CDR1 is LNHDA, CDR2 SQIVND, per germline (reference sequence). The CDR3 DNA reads TGTGCCAGTAGTCTCCCGCCGGACACCATATATTTT. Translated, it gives CASSLPPDTIYF.

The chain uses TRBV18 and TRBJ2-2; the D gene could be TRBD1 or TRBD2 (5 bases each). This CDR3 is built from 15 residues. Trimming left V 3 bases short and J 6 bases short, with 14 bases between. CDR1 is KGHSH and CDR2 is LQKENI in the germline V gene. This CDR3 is CASSPGHRDAGELFF. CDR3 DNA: TGTGCCAGCTCACCCGGACACCGGGATGCCGGGGAGCTGTTTTTT.

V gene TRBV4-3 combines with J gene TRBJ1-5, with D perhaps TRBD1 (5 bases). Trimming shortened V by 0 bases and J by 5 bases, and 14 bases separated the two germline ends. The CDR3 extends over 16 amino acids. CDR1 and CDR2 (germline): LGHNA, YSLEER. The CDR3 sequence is CASSQEFRARHQPQHF. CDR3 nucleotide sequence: TGCGCCAGCAGCCAAGAGTTCAGGGCACGACATCAGCCCCAGCATTTT.

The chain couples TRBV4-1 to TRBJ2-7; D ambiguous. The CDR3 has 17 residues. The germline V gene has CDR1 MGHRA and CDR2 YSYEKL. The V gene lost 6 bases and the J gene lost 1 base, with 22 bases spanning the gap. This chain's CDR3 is CASSLTLPFGGSYEQYF. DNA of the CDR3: TGCGCCAGCAGTCTGACTCTGCCTTTCGGCGGTTCCTACGAGCAGTACTTC.

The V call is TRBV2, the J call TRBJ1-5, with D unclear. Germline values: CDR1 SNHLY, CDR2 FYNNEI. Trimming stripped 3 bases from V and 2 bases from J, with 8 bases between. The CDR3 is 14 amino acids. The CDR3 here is CASSDEVGNQPQHF. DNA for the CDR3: TGTGCCAGCAGTGACGAAGTGGGCAATCAGCCCCAGCATTTT.

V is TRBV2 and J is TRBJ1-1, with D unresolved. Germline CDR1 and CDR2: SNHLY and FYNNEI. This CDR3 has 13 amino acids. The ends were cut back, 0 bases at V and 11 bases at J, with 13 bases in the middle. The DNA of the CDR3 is TGTGCCAGCAGTGAAGCGCAAGGCCTGCTCGCTTTCTTT. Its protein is CASSEAQGLLAFF.

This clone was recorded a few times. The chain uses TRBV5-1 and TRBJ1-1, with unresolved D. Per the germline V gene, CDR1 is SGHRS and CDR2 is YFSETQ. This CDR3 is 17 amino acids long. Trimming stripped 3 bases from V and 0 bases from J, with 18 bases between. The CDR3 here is CASSCSEGKPMNTEAFF. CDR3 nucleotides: TGCGCCAGCAGCTGCAGCGAGGGAAAGCCCATGAACACTGAAGCTTTCTTT.

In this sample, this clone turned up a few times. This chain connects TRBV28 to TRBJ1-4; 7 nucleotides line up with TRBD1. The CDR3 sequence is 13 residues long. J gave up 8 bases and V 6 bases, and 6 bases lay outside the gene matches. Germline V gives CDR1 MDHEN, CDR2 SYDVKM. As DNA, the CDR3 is TGTGCCAGCAGGGTACTGACAGGGGAAAAACTGTTTTTT. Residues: CASRVLTGEKLFF.

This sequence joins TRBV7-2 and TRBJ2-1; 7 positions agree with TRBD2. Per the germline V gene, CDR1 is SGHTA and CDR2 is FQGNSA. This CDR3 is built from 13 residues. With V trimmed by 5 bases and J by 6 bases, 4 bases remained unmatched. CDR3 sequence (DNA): TGTGCCAGCAGCCTCCGACTAGCCAATGAGCAGTTCTTC. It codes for CASSLRLANEQFF.

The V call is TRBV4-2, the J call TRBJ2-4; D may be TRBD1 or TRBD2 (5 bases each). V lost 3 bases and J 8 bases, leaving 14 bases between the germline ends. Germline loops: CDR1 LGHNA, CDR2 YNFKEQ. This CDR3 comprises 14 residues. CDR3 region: CASSQADMGDIQYF. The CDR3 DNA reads TGTGCCAGCAGCCAGGCTGATATGGGGGACATTCAGTACTTC.

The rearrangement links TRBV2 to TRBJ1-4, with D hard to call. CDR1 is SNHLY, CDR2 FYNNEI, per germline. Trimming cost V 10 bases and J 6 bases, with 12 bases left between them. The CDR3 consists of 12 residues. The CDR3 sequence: CATAPTDEKLFF. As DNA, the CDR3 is TGTGCCACCGCCCCCACTGATGAAAAACTGTTTTTT.

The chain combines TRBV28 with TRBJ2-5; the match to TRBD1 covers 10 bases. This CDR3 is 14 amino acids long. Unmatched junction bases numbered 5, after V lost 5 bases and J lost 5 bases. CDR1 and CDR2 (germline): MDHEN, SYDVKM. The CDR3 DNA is TGTGCCAGCAGTCCGGGACAGGGGTTCGAGACCCAGTACTTC. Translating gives CASSPGQGFETQYF.

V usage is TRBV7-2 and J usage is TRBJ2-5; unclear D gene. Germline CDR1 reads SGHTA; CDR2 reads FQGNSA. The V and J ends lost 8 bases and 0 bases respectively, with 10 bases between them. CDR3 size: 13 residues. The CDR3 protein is CASGYEYQETQYF. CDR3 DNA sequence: TGTGCCAGCGGCTATGAGTACCAAGAGACCCAGTACTTC.

The CDR3 loop is CAIIRGTVYGYTF. The CDR3 DNA is TGTGCCATCATTCGCGGCACAGTCTATGGCTACACCTTC. The rearrangement joins TRBV6-6 to TRBJ1-2, with D hard to call. CDR1 and CDR2 from the germline V gene are MNHNY and SVGAGI (reference sequence). Trimming cost V 10 bases and J 4 bases, with 16 bases left between them. The CDR3 sequence is 13 residues long.

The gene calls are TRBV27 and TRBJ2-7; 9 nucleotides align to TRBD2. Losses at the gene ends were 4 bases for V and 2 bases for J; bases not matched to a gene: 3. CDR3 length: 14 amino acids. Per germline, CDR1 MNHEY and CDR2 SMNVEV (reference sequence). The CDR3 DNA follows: TGTGCCAGCAGTTCCCGCGGGGGGGCCTACGAGCAGTACTTC. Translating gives CASSSRGGAYEQYF.

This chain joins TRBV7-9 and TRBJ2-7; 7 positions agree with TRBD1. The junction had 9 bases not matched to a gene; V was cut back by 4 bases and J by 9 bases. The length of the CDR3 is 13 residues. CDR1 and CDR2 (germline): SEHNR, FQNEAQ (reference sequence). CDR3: CASSSSQGNGQYF. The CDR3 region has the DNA TGTGCCAGCAGCTCCTCACAGGGGAACGGGCAGTACTTC.

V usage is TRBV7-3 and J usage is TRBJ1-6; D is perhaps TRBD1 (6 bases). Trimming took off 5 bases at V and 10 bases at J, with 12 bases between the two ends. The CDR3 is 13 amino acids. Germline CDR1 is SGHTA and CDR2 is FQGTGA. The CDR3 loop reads CASSETGNSPLHF. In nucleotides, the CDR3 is TGTGCCAGCAGCGAAACAGGGAACTCACCCCTCCACTTT.

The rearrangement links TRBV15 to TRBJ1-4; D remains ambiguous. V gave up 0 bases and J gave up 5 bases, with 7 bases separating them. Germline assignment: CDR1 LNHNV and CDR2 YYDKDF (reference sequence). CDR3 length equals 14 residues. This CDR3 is CATSRDVWNEKLFF. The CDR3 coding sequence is TGTGCCACCAGCAGAGATGTGTGGAATGAAAAACTGTTTTTT.

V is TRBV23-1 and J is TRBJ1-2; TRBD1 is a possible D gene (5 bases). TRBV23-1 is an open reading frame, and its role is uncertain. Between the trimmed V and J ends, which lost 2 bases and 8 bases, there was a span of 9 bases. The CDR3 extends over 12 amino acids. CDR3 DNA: TGCGCCAGCAGTCAAAAGGGGAGGGGCTACACCTTC. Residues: CASSQKGRGYTF.